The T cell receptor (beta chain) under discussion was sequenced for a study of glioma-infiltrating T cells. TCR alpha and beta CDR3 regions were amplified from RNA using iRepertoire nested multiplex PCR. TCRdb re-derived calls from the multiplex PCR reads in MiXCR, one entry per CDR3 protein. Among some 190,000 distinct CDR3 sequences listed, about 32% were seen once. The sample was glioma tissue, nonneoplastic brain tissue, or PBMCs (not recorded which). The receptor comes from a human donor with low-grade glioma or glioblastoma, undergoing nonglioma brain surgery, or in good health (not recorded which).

CDR3 loop: CASSLLPQGNQPQHF. Written as DNA, the CDR3 is TGTGCCAGCTCCCTCCTTCCTCAGGGAAATCAGCCCCAGCATTTT. The chain combines TRBV18 with TRBJ1-5, with D perhaps matching TRBD1 (5 bases). This CDR3 contains 15 residues. Germline V gives CDR1 KGHSH, CDR2 LQKENI. The germline V and J ends were trimmed by 6 bases and 4 bases, with 16 bases remaining between them.